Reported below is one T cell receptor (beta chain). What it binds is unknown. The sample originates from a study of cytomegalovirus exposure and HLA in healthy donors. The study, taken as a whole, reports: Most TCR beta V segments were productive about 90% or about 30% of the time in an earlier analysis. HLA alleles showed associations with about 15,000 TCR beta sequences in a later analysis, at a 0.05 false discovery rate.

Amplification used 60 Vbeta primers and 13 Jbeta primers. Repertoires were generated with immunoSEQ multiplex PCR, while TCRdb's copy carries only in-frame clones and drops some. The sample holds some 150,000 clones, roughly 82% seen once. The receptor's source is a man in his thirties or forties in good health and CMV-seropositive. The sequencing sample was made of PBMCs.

DNA for the CDR3: TGTGCCAGCAGCTTAGTATCCACGGGATACTCTGGGGCCAACGTCCTGACTTTC. The encoded protein is CASSLVSTGYSGANVLTF. J is TRBJ2-6 and V is TRBV7-2; TRBD2 is a possible D gene (5 bases). The CDR3 spans 18 residues. V was trimmed by 1 base and J by 0 bases, leaving 13 bases between them. The V gene's germline CDR1 is SGHTA and CDR2 FQGNSA.